Listed below are T cell receptor beta chains from one sample, sequenced in a study of spatial heterogeneity in lung cancer. Each CDR3 protein is one row after TCRdb ran MiXCR on the 5' RACE reads. The sample shows 25,000 to 30,000 distinct CDR3 sequences, 5% to 6.5% of them seen only once. The specimen comprised PBMCs, sampled at follow-up. Receptors were obtained from a male donor with early-stage non-small cell lung cancer. CDR3s include the opening cysteine and the closing phenylalanine or tryptophan. Expanded clones get a size class; other rows say once, few or many, or leave the size out.

cdr3_aa | v_call | clone_size
CASSFGGIGGQETQYF | TRBV7-3 | many
CASSLTGGPTDTQYF | TRBV27 | .
CASSLLQGPQETQYF | TRBV28 | .
CASSFGVGQGNTEAFF | TRBV5-1 | many
CASSPQGYTEAFF | TRBV7-3 | many
CASSLGQPQNEQFF | TRBV5-6 | few
CASSTRDRYEAFF | TRBV28 | few
CASSLRGNTEAFF | TRBV27 | many
CASSSGLAGAYNEQFF | TRBV5-1 | many
CASSQVGLAVQETQYF | TRBV4-2 | .
CASSVGSKSSYNEQFF | TRBV7-6 | .
CSASWGTGEKPQHF | TRBV20-1 | many
CASSYGQCAEQYF | TRBV6-2/TRBV6-3 | few
CASSKAGSQETQYF | TRBV7-9 | .
CATSDLLGEKLFF | TRBV24-1 | .
CASSPLSRDRGTQYF | TRBV7-8 | many